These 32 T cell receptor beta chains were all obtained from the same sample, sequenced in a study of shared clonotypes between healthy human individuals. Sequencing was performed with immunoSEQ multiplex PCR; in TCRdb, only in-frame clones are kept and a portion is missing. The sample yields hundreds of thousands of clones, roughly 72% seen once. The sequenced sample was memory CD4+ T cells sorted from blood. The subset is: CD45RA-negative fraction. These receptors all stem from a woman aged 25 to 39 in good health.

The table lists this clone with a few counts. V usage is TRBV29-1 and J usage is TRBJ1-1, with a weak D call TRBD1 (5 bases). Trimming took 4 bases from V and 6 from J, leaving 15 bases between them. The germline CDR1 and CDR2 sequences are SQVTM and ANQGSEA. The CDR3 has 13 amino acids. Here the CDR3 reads CSVGETGTAEAFF. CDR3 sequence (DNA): TGCAGCGTTGGGGAAACGGGGACTGCTGAAGCTTTCTTT.

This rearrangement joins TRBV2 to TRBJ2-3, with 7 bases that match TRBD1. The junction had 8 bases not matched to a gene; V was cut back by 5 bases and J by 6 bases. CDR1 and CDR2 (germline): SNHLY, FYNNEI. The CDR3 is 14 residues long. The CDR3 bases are TGTGCCAGCAGTCGGGACAGCGGCAGGGATACGCAGTATTTT. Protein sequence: CASSRDSGRDTQYF.

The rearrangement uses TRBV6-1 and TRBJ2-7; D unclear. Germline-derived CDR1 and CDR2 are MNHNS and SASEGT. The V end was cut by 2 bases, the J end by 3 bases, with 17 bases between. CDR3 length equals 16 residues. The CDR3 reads CASSERHPPNYYEQYF. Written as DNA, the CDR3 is TGTGCCAGCAGTGAACGTCATCCACCTAACTACTACGAGCAGTACTTC.

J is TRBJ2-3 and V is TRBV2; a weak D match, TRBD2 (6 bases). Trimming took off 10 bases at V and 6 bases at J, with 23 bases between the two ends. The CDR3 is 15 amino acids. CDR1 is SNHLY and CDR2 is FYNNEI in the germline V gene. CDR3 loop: CATYEPEWRADTQYF. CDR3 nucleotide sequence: TGTGCCACCTATGAGCCAGAGTGGAGGGCGGATACGCAGTATTTT. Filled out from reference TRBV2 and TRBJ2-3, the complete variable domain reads EPEVTQTPSHQVTQMGQEVILRCVPISNHLYFYWYRQILGQKVEFLVSFYNNEISEKSEIFDDQFSVERPDGSNFTLKIRSTKLEDSAMYFCATYEPEWRADTQYFGPGTRLTVL.

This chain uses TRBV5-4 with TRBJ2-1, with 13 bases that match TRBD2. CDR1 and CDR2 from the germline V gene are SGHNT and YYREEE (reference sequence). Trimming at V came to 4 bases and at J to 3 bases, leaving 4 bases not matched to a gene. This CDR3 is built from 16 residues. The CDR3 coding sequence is TGTGCCAGCAGCGGGGGACTAGCGGGGCTCTACAATGAGCAGTTCTTC. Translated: CASSGGLAGLYNEQFF. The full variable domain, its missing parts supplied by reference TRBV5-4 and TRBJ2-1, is ETGVTQSPTHLIKTRGQQVTLRCSSQSGHNTVSWYQQALGQGPQFIFQYYREEENGRGNFPPRFSGLQFPNYSSELNVNALELDDSALYLCASSGGLAGLYNEQFFGPGTRLTVL.

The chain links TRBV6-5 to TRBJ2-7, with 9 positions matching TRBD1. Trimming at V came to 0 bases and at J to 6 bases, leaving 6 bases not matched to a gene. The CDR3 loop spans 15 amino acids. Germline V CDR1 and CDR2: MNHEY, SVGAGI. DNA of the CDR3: TGTGCCAGCAGTTACTCCGGGACAGGGACCAGCGAGCAGTACTTC. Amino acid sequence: CASSYSGTGTSEQYF.

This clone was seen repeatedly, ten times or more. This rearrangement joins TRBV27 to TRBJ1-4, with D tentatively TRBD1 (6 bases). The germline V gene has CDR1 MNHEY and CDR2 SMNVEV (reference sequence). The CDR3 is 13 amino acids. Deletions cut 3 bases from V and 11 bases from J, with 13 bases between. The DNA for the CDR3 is TGTGCCAGCAGTTTTGACTCAAGGGGGAAACTGTTTTTT. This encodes CASSFDSRGKLFF. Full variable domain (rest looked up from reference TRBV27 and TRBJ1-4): EAQVTQNPRYLITVTGKKLTVTCSQNMNHEYMSWYRQDPGLGLRQIYYSMNVEVTDKGDVPEGYKVSRKEKRNFPLILESPSPNQTSLYFCASSFDSRGKLFFGSGTQLSVL.

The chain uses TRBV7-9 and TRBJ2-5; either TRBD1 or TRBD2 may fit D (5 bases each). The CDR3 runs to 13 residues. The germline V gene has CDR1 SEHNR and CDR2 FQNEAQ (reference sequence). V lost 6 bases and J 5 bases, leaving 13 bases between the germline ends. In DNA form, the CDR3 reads TGTGCCAGCAGTTTTGGGGGTCGCGAGACCCAGTACTTC. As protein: CASSFGGRETQYF. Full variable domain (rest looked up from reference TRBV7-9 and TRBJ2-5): DTGVSQNPRHKITKRGQNVTFRCDPISEHNRLYWYRQTLGQGPEFLTYFQNEAQLEKSRLLSDRFSAERPKGSFSTLEIQRTEQGDSAMYLCASSFGGRETQYFGPGTRLLVL.

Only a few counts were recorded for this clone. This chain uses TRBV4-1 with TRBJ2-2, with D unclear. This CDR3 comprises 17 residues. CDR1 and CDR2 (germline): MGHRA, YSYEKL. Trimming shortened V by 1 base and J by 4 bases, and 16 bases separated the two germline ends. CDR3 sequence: CASSQADLISFTGELFF. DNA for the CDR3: TGCGCCAGCAGCCAAGCAGACCTTATCTCATTCACCGGGGAGCTGTTTTTT.

The CDR3 loop reads CASSPIVGAQTYGYTF. For the CDR3, the DNA is TGTGCCAGCAGTCCCATCGTCGGGGCCCAAACCTATGGCTACACCTTC. The rearrangement uses TRBV28 and TRBJ1-2; weak D call: TRBD1 (5 bases). This CDR3 has 16 residues. V was cut by 5 bases and J by 4 bases, with 20 bases left in between. Germline CDR1 MDHEN, CDR2 SYDVKM.

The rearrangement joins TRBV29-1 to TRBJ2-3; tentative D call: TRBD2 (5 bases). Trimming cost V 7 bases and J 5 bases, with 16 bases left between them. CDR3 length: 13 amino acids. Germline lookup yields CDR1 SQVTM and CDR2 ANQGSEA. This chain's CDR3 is CSAPPGSGDTQYF. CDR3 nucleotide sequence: TGCAGCGCACCGCCCGGAAGCGGAGATACGCAGTATTTT.

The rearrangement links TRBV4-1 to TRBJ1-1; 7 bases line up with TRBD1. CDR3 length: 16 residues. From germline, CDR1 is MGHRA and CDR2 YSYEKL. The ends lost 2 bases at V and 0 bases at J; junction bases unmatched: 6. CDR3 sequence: CASSQTGAPLNTEAFF. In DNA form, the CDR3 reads TGCGCCAGCAGCCAAACAGGGGCCCCCCTGAACACTGAAGCTTTCTTT.

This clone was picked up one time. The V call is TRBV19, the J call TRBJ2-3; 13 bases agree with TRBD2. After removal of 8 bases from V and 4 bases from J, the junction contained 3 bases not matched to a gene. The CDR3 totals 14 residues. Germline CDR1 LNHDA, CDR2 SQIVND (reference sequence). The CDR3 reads CASRTSGSADTQYF. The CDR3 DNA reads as TGTGCCAGTCGGACTAGCGGGAGTGCAGATACGCAGTATTTT.

The CDR3 sequence: CASSLAWQGTDTQYF. DNA of the CDR3: TGTGCCAGCAGCTTAGCATGGCAGGGGACAGATACGCAGTATTTT. The chain is built from TRBV7-9 and TRBJ2-3, with D perhaps TRBD1 (6 bases). The CDR3 contains 15 residues. Germline loops: CDR1 SEHNR, CDR2 FQNEAQ (reference sequence). Trimming removed 0 bases at V and 3 bases at J, with 10 bases between.

The DNA of the CDR3 is TGTGCCAGCAGCTTATTTTCCGGGGACAATGAGCAGTTCTTC. This codes for CASSLFSGDNEQFF. The chain links TRBV7-6 to TRBJ2-1; D is perhaps TRBD2 (5 bases). This CDR3 has 14 residues. Germline V gene sequence: CDR1 SGHVS, CDR2 FNYEAQ. V lost 2 bases to trimming and J lost 5 bases, with 10 bases between them.

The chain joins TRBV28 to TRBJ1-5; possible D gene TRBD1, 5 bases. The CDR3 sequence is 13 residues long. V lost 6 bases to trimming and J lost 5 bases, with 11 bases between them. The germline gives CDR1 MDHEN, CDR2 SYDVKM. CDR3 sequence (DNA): TGTGCCAGCAGCACCGGGACCTATCAGCCCCAGCATTTT. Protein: CASSTGTYQPQHF.

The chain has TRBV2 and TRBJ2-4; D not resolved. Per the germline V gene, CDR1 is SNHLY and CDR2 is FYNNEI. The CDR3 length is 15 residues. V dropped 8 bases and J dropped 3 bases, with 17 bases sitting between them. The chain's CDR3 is CASRVRAGNKNIQYF. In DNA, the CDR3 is TGTGCCAGCCGTGTAAGGGCCGGAAACAAAAACATTCAGTACTTC.

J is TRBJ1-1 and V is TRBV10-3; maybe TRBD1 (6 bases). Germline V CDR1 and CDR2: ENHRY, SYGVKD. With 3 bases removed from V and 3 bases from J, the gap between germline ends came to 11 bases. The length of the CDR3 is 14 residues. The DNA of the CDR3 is TGTGCCATCAGTGATAACAGGGTGGACACTGAAGCTTTCTTT. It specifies CAISDNRVDTEAFF.

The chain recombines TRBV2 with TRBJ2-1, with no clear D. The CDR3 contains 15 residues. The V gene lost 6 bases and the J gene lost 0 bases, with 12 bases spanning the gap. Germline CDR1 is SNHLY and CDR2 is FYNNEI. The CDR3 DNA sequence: TGTGCCAGCAGGCGTAGCCCACGCTCCTACAATGAGCAGTTCTTC. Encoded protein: CASRRSPRSYNEQFF.

The CDR3 reads CASRLGAGGTYEQYF. As DNA, the CDR3 is TGCGCCAGCAGACTTGGTGCGGGTGGGACCTACGAGCAGTACTTC. This sequence joins TRBV5-1 and TRBJ2-7, with a possible D match to TRBD2 (5 bases). With 5 bases removed from V and 2 bases from J, the gap between germline ends came to 17 bases. CDR1 and CDR2 from the germline V gene are SGHRS and YFSETQ. This CDR3 is 15 amino acids long.

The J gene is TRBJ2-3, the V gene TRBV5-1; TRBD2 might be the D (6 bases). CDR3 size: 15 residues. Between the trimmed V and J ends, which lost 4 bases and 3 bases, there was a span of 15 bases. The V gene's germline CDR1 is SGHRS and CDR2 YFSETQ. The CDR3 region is CASSPRLGETDTQYF. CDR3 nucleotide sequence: TGCGCCAGCAGCCCCCGACTAGGGGAGACAGATACGCAGTATTTT.

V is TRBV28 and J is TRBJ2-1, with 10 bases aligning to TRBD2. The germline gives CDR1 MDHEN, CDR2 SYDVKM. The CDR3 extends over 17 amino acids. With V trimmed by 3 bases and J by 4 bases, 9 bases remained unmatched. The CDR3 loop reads CASSFFSGRRAYNEQFF. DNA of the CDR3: TGTGCCAGCAGTTTTTTTAGCGGGAGGAGGGCTTACAATGAGCAGTTCTTC. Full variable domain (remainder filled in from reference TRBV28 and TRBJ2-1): DVKVTQSSRYLVKRTGEKVFLECVQDMDHENMFWYRQDPGLGLRLIYFSYDVKMKEKGDIPEGYSVSREKKERFSLILESASTNQTSMYLCASSFFSGRRAYNEQFFGPGTRLTVL.

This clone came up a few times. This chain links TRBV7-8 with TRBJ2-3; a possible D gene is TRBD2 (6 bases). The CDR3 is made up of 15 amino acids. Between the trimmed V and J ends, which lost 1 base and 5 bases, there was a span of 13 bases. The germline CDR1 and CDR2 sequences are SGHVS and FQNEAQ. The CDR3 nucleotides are TGTGCCAGCAGCTTAGGGGGGGTACTGCGAGATACGCAGTATTTT. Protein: CASSLGGVLRDTQYF.

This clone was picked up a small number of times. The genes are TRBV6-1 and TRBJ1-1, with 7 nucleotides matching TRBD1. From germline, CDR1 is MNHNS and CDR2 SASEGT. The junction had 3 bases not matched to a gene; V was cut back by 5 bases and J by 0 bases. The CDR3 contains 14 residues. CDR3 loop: CASSLGQMNTEAFF. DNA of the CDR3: TGTGCCAGCAGTTTGGGACAGATGAACACTGAAGCTTTCTTT.

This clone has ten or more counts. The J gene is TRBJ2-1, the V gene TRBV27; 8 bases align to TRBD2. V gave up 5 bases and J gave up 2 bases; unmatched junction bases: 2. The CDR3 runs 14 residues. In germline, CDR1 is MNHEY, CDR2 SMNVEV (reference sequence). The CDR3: CASSQRGPYNEQFF. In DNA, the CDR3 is TGTGCCAGCAGTCAGCGGGGGCCCTACAATGAGCAGTTCTTC.

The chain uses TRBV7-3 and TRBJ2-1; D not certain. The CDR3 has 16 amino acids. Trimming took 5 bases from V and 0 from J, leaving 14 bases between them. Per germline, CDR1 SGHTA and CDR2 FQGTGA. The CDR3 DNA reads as TGTGCCAGCAGCCCTGGGCCGGCTGGCTCCTACAATGAGCAGTTCTTC. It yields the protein CASSPGPAGSYNEQFF.

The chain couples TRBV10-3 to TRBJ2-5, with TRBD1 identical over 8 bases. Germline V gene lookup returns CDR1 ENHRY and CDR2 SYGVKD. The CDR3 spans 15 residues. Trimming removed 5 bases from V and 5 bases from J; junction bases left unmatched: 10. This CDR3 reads CAISYGQGGSETQYF. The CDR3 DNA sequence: TGTGCCATCAGTTACGGACAGGGAGGTTCGGAGACCCAGTACTTC.

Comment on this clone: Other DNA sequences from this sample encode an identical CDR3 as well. The CDR3: CASSQGGYEQYF. The CDR3 DNA sequence: TGTGCCAGCAGCCAAGGGGGGTACGAGCAGTACTTC. J is TRBJ2-7 and V is TRBV14; possibly TRBD1 or TRBD2 for D (5 bases each). V dropped 1 base and J dropped 4 bases, with 5 bases sitting between them. Germline V gene data show CDR1 as SGHDN and CDR2 as FVKESK. The CDR3 totals 12 residues.

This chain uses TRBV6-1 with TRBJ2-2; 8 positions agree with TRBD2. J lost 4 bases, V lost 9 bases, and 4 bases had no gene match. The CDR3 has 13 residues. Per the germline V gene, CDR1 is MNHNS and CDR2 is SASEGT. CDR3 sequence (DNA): TGTGCCAGTCGGGAGGGGGGCACCGGGGAGCTGTTTTTT. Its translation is CASREGGTGELFF.

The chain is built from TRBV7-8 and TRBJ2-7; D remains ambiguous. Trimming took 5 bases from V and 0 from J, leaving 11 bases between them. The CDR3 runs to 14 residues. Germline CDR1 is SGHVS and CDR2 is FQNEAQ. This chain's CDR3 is CASSPLRSSYEQYF. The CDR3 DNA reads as TGTGCCAGCAGCCCCTTGCGGAGCTCCTACGAGCAGTACTTC.

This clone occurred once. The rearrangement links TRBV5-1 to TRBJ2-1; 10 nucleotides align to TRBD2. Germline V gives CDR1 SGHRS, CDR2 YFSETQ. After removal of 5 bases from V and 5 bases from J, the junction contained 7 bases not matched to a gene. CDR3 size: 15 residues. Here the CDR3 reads CASRGAGGPHNEQFF. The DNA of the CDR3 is TGCGCCAGCAGGGGAGCGGGAGGGCCCCACAATGAGCAGTTCTTC. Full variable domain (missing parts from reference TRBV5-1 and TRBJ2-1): KAGVTQTPRYLIKTRGQQVTLSCSPISGHRSVSWYQQTPGQGLQFLFEYFSETQRNKGNFPGRFSGRQFSNSRSEMNVSTLELGDSALYLCASRGAGGPHNEQFFGPGTRLTVL.

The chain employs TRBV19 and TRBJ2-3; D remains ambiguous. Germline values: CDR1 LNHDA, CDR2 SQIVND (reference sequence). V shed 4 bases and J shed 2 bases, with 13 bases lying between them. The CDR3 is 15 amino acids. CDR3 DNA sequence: TGTGCCAGTAGTAGGTCGGCTTTAGACACAGATACGCAGTATTTT. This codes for CASSRSALDTDTQYF.